These 10 T cell receptor beta chains were sequenced from one sample in a study of blood T cell repertoires in COVID-19. Method: immunoSEQ multiplex PCR; TCRdb's copy keeps in-frame clones and lacks some. Of about 230,000 clones listed, roughly 81% are singletons. Sequenced input: peripheral blood. The receptors were gathered from a man aged 35 to 55 with acute or convalescent COVID-19.

This clone appeared once. The chain combines TRBV4-2 with TRBJ2-4; no reliable D call. The CDR3 has 12 residues. Trimming left V 1 base short and J 8 bases short, with 6 bases between. CDR1 and CDR2 from the germline V gene are LGHNA and YNFKEQ. The CDR3 spells CASSQGAYIQYF. As DNA, the CDR3 is TGTGCCAGCAGCCAAGGGGCGTACATTCAGTACTTC.

V and J are TRBV6-6 and TRBJ1-5; maybe TRBD1 (5 bases). Trimming removed 2 bases from V and 2 bases from J, with 7 bases in between. Germline assignment: CDR1 MNHNY and CDR2 SVGAGI (reference sequence). This CDR3 is 14 amino acids long. The CDR3 bases are TGTGCCAGCAGTTACCCGGGGGGCAATCAGCCCCAGCATTTT. This codes for CASSYPGGNQPQHF.

The genes are TRBV6-5 and TRBJ1-2, with 9 nucleotides matching TRBD1. Germline-derived CDR1 and CDR2 are MNHEY and SVGAGI. The V segment lost 7 bases and the J segment 8 bases; nucleotides outside the gene matches: 8. CDR3 length: 13 residues. The CDR3 is CASTSDRGRGYTF. The CDR3 DNA reads as TGTGCCAGCACCTCGGACAGGGGACGAGGCTACACCTTC.

This sequence joins TRBV5-1 and TRBJ1-3, with D possibly being TRBD1 (5 bases). This CDR3 comprises 14 residues. Germline CDR1 SGHRS, CDR2 YFSETQ. With 6 bases removed from V and 2 bases from J, the gap between germline ends came to 12 bases. The CDR3 DNA reads TGCGCCAGCAAGGAAGGGACTACTGGAAACACCATATATTTT. As protein: CASKEGTTGNTIYF.

The rearrangement uses TRBV3-1 (or the pseudogene TRBV3-2) and TRBJ1-5, with TRBD1 matching 8 bases. The trim removed 1 base at V and 3 bases at J, leaving 2 bases unmatched. CDR1 LGHDT and CDR2 YNNKEL come from the germline V gene (reference sequence). The CDR3 is made up of 15 amino acids. The CDR3 DNA follows: TGTGCCAGCAGCCAAGGGACAGGGAACAATCAGCCCCAGCATTTT. As protein: CASSQGTGNNQPQHF.

The chain employs TRBV3-1 (or the pseudogene TRBV3-2) and TRBJ1-6, with D uncertain. V gave up 2 bases and J gave up 0 bases, with 14 bases separating them. Germline CDR1 and CDR2: LGHDT and YNNKEL (reference sequence). The CDR3 consists of 18 residues. CDR3 in amino acids: CASSQSSPVSSYNSPLHF. For the CDR3, the DNA is TGTGCCAGCAGCCAAAGTTCGCCCGTCAGCTCCTATAATTCACCCCTCCACTTT.

The J gene is TRBJ1-2, the V gene TRBV4-3; D call uncertain. V lost 0 bases and J lost 6, with 14 bases in between. This CDR3 is built from 15 residues. The germline V gene encodes CDR1 LGHNA and CDR2 YSLEER. CDR3 bases: TGCGCCAGCAGCCAAGATGCTGGTCTACCTCATGGCTACACCTTC. Amino acids: CASSQDAGLPHGYTF.

This chain joins TRBV2 and TRBJ2-1, with 11 bases that match TRBD2. Germline V gene data show CDR1 as SNHLY and CDR2 as FYNNEI. With V trimmed by 5 bases and J by 10 bases, 10 bases remained unmatched. The CDR3 has 15 residues. This CDR3 is CASSLSGGEQREQFF. CDR3 DNA: TGTGCCAGCAGTCTTAGCGGGGGGGAGCAGAGAGAGCAGTTCTTC.

The V and J genes are TRBV19 and TRBJ1-3, with 8 bases matching TRBD1. This CDR3 comprises 13 residues. Germline values: CDR1 LNHDA, CDR2 SQIVND (reference sequence). Losses at the gene ends were 9 bases for V and 4 bases for J; bases not matched to a gene: 5. The DNA for the CDR3 is TGTGCCAGCTCCGGGACAGGAGGAAACACCATATATTTT. It specifies CASSGTGGNTIYF. The variable domain in full, with the rest retrieved from reference TRBV19 and TRBJ1-3, is DGGITQSPKYLFRKEGQNVTLSCEQNLNHDAMYWYRQDPGQGLRLIYYSQIVNDFQKGDIAEGYSVSREKKESFPLTVTSAQKNPTAFYLCASSGTGGNTIYFGEGSWLTVV.

The chain joins TRBV29-1 to TRBJ1-2; a weak D match, TRBD1 (6 bases). The V and J ends lost 6 bases and 6 bases respectively, with 20 bases between them. From germline, CDR1 is SQVTM and CDR2 ANQGSEA. The CDR3 is 14 amino acids. The CDR3 spells CSVPQGPGVNGYTF. CDR3 nucleotide sequence: TGCAGCGTCCCTCAGGGGCCCGGGGTCAATGGCTACACCTTC.